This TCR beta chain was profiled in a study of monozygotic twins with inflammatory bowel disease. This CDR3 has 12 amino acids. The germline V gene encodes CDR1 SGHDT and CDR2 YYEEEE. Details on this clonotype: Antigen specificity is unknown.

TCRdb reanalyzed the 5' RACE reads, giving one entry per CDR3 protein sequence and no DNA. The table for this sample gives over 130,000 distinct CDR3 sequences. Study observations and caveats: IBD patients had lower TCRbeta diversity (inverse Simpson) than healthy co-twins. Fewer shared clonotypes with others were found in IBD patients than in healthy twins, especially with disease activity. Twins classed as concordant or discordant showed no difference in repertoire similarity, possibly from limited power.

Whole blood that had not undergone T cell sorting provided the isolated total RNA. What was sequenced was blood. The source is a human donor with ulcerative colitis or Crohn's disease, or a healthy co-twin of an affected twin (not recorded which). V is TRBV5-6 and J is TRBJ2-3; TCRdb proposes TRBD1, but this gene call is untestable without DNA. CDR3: CASSQGADTQYF.